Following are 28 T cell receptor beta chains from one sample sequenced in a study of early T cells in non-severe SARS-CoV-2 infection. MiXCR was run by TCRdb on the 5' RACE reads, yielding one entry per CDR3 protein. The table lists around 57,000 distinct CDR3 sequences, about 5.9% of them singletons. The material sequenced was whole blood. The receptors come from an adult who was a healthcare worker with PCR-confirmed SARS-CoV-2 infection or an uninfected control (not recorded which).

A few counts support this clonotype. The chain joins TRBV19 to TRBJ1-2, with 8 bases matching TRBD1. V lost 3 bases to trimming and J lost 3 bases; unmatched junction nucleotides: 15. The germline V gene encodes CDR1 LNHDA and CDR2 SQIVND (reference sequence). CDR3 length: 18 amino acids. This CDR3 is CASSIWDRIYSGHYGYTF. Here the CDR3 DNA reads TGTGCCAGTAGTATTTGGGACAGGATCTACTCCGGGCACTATGGCTACACCTTC.

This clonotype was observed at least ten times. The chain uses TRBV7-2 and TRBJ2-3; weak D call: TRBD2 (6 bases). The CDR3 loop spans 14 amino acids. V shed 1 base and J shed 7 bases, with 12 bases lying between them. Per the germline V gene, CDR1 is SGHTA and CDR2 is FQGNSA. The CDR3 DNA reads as TGTGCCAGCAGCTTAGGGGGGGTCGGTTATACGCAGTATTTT. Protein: CASSLGGVGYTQYF.

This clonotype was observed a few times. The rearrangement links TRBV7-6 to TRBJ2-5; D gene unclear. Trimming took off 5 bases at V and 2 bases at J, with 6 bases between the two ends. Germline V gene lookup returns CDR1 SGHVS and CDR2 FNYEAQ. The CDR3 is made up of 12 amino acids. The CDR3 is CASSGRQETQYF. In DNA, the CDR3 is TGTGCCAGCAGCGGACGGCAAGAGACCCAGTACTTC.

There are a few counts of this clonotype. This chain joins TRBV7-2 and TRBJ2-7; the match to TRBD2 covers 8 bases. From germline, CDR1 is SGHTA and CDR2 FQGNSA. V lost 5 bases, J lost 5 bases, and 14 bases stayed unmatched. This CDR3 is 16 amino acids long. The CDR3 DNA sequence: TGTGCCAGCAGCCCACCCGGGGGGGGGCGAAGGAACGAGCAGTACTTC. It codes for CASSPPGGGRRNEQYF.

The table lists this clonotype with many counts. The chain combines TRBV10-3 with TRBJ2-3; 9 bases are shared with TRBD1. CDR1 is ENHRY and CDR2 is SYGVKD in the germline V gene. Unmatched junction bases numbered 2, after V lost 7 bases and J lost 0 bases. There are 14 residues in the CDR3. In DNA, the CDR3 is TGTGCCATCACCGGGACAGGGAGCACAGATACGCAGTATTTT. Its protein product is CAITGTGSTDTQYF.

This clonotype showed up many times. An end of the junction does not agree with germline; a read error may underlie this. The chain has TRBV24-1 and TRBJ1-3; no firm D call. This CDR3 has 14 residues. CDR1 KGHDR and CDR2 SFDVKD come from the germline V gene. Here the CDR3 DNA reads TGTGCCACCAGTGATGACCCCTCTGGGAACACCATATATTTT. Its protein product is CATSDDPSGNTIYF.

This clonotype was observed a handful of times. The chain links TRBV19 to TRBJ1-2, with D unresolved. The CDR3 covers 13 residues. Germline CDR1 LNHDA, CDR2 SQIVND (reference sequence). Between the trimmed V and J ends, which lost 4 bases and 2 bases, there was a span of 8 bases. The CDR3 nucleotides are TGTGCCAGTAGTACCCGCCAGAACTATGGCTACACCTTC. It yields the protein CASSTRQNYGYTF.

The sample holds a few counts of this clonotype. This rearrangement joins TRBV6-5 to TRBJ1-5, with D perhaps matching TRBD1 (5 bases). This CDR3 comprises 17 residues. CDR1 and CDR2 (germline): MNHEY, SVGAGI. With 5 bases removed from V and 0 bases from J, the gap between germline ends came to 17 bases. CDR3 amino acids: CASSQSPRGHSNQPQHF. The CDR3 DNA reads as TGTGCCAGCAGTCAGAGCCCTCGGGGCCATAGCAATCAGCCCCAGCATTTT.

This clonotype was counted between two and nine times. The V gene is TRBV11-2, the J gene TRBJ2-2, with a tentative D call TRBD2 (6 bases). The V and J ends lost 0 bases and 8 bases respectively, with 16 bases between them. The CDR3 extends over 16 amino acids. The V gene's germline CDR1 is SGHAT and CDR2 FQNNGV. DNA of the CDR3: TGTGCCAGCAGCTTAGATCGCGGGACCTCTCGTGGGGAGCTGTTTTTT. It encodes CASSLDRGTSRGELFF.

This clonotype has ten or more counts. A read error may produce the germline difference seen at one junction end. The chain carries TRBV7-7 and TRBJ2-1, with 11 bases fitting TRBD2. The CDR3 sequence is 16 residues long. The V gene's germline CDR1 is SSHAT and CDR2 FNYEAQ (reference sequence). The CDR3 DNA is TGTGCTAGCAGCCCAACTATAGCGGGGGGGCGGAATGAGCAGTTCTTC. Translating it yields CASSPTIAGGRNEQFF.

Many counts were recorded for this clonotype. CDR3 nucleotides: TGTGCCAGCAGACCAACAGGGATCGGCAATGAGCAGTTCTTC. This sequence encodes CASRPTGIGNEQFF. V gene TRBV6-2 or TRBV6-3 combines with J gene TRBJ2-1; the D gene is possibly TRBD1 (6 bases). V was trimmed by 6 bases and J by 6 bases, leaving 15 bases between them. The V gene's germline CDR1 is MNHEY and CDR2 SVGEGT. This CDR3 comprises 14 residues.

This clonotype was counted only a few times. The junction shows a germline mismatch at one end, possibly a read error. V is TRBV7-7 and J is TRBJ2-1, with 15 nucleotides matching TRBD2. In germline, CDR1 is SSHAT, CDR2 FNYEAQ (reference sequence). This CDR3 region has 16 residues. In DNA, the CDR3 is TGTGCTAGCAGCCCCGCCGGGACTAGCGGGGGGCATGAGCAGTTCTTC. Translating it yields CASSPAGTSGGHEQFF. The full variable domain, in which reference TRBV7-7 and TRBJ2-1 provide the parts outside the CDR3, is GAGVSQSPRYKVTKRGQDVTLRCDPISSHATLYWYQQALGQGPEFLTYFNYEAQPDKSGLPSDRFSAERPEGSISTLTIQRTEQRDSAMYRCASSPAGTSGGHEQFFGPGTRLTVL.

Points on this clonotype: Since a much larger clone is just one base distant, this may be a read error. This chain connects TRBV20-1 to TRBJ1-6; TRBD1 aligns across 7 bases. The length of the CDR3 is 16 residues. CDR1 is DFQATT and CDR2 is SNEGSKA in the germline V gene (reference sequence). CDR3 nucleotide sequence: TGCAGTGCAACGGGGGACAGTTCCCCGAGAAATTCACCCCACCACTTT. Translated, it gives CSATGDSSPRNSPHHF.

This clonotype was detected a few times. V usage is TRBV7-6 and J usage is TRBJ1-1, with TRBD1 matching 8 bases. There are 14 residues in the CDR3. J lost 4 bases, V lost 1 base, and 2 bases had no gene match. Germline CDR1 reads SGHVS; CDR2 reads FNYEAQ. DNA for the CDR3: TGTGCCAGCAGCTTAGTACAGGGGGGCACTGAAGCTTTCTTT. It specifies CASSLVQGGTEAFF.

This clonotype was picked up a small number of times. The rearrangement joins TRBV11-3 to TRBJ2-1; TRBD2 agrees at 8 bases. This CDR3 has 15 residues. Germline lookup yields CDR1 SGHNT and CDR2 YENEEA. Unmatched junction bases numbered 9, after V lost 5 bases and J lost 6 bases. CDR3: CASSLGGTRGNEQFF. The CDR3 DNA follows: TGTGCCAGCAGCCTTGGCGGGACTAGAGGCAATGAGCAGTTCTTC.

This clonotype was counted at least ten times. DNA for the CDR3: TGCAGTGCTAGACGTAACAGGGGCACAGATACGCAGTATTTT. Its translation: CSARRNRGTDTQYF. This chain uses TRBV20-1 with TRBJ2-3; D might be TRBD1 (6 bases). Deletions cut 2 bases from V and 1 base from J, with 10 bases between. The CDR3 totals 14 residues. CDR1 and CDR2 from the germline V gene are DFQATT and SNEGSKA (reference sequence).

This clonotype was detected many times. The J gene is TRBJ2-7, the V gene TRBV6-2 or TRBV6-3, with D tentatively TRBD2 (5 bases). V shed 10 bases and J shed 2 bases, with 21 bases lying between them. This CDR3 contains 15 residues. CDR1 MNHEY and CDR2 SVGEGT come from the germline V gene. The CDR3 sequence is CATEGKAKITYEQYF. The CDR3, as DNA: TGTGCCACTGAGGGAAAAGCGAAAATAACCTACGAGCAGTACTTC.

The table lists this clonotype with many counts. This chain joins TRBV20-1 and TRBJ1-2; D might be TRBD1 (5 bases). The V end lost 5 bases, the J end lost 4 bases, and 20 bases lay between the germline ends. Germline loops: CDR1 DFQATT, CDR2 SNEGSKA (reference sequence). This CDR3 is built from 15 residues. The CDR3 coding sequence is TGCAGTGCTGACCCTCCGGGACCCCGCTTCTATGGCTACACCTTC. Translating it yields CSADPPGPRFYGYTF.

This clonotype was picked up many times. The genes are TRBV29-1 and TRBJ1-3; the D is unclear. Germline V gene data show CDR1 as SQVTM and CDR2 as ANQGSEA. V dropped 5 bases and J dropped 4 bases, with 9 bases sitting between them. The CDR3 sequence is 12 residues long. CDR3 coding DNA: TGCAGCGTTAGGGTCTCCGGAAACACCATATATTTT. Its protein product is CSVRVSGNTIYF.

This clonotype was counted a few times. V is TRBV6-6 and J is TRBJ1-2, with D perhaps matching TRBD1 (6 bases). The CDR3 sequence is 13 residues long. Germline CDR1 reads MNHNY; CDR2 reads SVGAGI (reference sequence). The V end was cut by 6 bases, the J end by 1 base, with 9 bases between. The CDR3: CASRNRVNYGYTF. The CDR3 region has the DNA TGTGCCAGCAGAAACAGGGTTAACTATGGCTACACCTTC.

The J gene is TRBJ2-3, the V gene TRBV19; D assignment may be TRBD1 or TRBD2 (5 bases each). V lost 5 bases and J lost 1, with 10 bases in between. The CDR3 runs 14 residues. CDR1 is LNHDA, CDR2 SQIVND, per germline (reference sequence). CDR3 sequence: CASSGGWRTDTQYF. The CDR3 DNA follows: TGTGCCAGTAGTGGGGGATGGCGCACAGATACGCAGTATTTT.

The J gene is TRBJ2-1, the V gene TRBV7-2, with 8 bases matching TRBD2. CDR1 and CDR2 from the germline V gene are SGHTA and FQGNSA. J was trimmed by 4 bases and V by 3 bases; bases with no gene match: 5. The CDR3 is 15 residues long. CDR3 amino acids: CASSFSSGGYNEQFF. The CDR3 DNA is TGTGCCAGCAGCTTTTCAAGCGGGGGATACAATGAGCAGTTCTTC.

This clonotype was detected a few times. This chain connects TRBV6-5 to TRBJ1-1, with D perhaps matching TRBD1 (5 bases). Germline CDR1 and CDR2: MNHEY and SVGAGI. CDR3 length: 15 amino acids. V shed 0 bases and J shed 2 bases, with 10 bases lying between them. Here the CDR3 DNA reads TGTGCCAGCAGTTACTCGTGGCAGGGAAACACTGAAGCTTTCTTT. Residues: CASSYSWQGNTEAFF.

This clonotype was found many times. This CDR3 reads CSVDRRGDEQYF. The CDR3 DNA reads TGCAGTGTGGACAGGAGGGGGGACGAGCAGTACTTC. The rearrangement uses TRBV20-1 and TRBJ2-7; possibly TRBD1 for D (7 bases). CDR1 DFQATT and CDR2 SNEGSKA come from the germline V gene (reference sequence). This CDR3 region has 12 residues. Trimming removed 7 bases from V and 5 bases from J, with 15 bases in between.

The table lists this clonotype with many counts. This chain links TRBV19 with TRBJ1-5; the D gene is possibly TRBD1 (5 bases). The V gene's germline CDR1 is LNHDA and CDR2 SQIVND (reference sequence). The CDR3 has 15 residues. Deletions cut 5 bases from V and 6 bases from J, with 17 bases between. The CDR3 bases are TGTGCCAGTAGTCCACAGGATATCATCAGTCAGCCCCAGCATTTT. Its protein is CASSPQDIISQPQHF.

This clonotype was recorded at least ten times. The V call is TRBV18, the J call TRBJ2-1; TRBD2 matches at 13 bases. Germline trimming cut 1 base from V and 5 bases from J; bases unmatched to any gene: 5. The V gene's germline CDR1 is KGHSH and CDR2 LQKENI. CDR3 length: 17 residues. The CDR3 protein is CASSPQTSGGPDNEQFF. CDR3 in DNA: TGTGCCAGCTCACCACAGACTAGCGGGGGGCCTGACAATGAGCAGTTCTTC.

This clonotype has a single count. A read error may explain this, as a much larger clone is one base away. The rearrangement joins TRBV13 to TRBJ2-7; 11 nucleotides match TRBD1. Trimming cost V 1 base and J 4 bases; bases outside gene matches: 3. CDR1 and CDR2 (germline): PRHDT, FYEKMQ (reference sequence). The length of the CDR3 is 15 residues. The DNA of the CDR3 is TGTGCCAGCAGCTTAGAGGGACAGGGGGTTTACGAGCAGTACTTC. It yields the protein CASSLEGQGVYEQYF. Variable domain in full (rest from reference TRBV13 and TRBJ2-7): AAGVIQSPRHLIKEKRETATLKCYPIPRHDTVYWYQQGPGQDPQFLISFYEKMQSDKGSIPDRFSAQQFSDYHSELNMSSLELGDSALYFCASSLEGQGVYEQYFGPGTRLTVT.

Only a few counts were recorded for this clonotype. The CDR3 spells CASTTSQPSTDTQYF. DNA of the CDR3: TGTGCCAGCACTACCTCGCAACCCAGCACAGATACGCAGTATTTT. The genes are TRBV12-3 or TRBV12-4 and TRBJ2-3; D not certain. There are 15 residues in the CDR3. V lost 7 bases and J 0 bases, leaving 14 bases between the germline ends.